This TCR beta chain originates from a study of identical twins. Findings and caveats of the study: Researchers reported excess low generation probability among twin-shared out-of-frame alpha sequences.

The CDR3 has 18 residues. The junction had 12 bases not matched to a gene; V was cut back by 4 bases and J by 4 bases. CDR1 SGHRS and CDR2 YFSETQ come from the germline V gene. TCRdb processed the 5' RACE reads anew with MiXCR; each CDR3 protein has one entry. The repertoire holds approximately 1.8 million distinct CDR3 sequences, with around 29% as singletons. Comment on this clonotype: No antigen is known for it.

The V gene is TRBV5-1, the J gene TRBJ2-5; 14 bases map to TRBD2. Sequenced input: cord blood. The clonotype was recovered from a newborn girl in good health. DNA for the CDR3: TGCGCCAGCAGCACTGGACTAGCGGGGGGCTCAGTCAGAGAGACCCAGTACTTC. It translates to CASSTGLAGGSVRETQYF.